This T cell receptor beta chain is from a study of control samples from healthy donors and cancer patients. The repertoire was sequenced with immunoSEQ multiplex PCR; TCRdb's copy has only in-frame clones and lacks some. There are tens of thousands of clones in the sample; roughly 89% occur only once, and approximately 15% lies in the top ten. Trimming removed 7 bases from V and 7 bases from J, with 20 bases in between. Germline V gene sequence: CDR1 MNHEY, CDR2 SVGAGI. This CDR3 is 14 amino acids long. The sequenced sample was blood. This chain links TRBV6-5 with TRBJ2-7, with D perhaps matching TRBD2 (7 bases). The receptor was isolated from a man aged 25-40 years in good health. CDR3 nucleotide sequence: TGTGCCAGCACTGGGGAGGGGGGACCTACGGAGCAGTACTTC. This encodes CASTGEGGPTEQYF.